Included here is one T cell receptor beta chain sequence, with context. Its antigen remains unknown. Profiling relied on immunoSEQ multiplex PCR, and the TCRdb table lists in-frame clones only, not all of them. In the table there are nearly 50,000 clones, 65% to 90% of which are singletons. V trimming: 5 bases; J trimming: 6 bases; junction bases outside the gene matches: 10. The CDR3 loop spans 14 amino acids. Germline V CDR1 and CDR2: ENHRY, SYGVKD. Time point: baseline pretreatment blood. Regarding treatment: 15 Gy SBRT to primary tumor, nephrectomy 4 weeks later. The sample comes from a study of radiation and T cells in renal cell carcinoma. Notes on the study in general: Top tumor clonotypes rose in blood 2 weeks post-radiation, then contracted.

The sample in question was blood, obtained from a patient whose treatment included radiotherapy and nephrectomy. V is TRBV10-3 and J is TRBJ2-7, with 7 bases aligning to TRBD2. The clonotype comes from a woman in her 70s with renal cell carcinoma. In nucleotides, the CDR3 is TGTGCCATCAGTCAACCGAGACTAGCAGGCGAGCAGTACTTC. Amino acids: CAISQPRLAGEQYF.